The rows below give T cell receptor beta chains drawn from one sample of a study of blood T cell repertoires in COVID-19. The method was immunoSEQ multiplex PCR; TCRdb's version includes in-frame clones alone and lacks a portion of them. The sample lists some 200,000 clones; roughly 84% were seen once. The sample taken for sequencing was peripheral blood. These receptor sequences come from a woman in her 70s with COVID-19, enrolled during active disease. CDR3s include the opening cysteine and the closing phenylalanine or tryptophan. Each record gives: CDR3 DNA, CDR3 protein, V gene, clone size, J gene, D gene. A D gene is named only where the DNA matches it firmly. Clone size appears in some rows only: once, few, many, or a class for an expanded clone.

DNA: TGTGCCATCAGTGACAGTTATAGCAATCAGCCCCAGCATTTT
CDR3: CAISDSYSNQPQHF
V: TRBV10-3
size: NA
J: TRBJ1-5
D: NA

DNA: TGTGCCAGCAGCCCCGACAGGGGCACAGATACGCAGTATTTT
CDR3: CASSPDRGTDTQYF
V: TRBV5-4
size: NA
J: TRBJ2-3
D: TRBD1

DNA: TGTGCCAGCAGCTTCCTTGGCACTACCTATGGCTACACCTTC
CDR3: CASSFLGTTYGYTF
V: TRBV11-2
size: few
J: TRBJ1-2
D: NA

DNA: TGTGCCACCAGTGACTTAGACTCAGGGGGTGCAGAGACCCAGTACTTC
CDR3: CATSDLDSGGAETQYF
V: TRBV24-1
size: once
J: TRBJ2-5
D: TRBD1

DNA: TGTGCCAGCAGCTTGAGCGGGGGGGCAATCAATGAGCAGTTCTTC
CDR3: CASSLSGGAINEQFF
V: TRBV7-2
size: NA
J: TRBJ2-1
D: TRBD2

DNA: TGCGCCAGCAGCCAAGCCCAGGGATACGCAGATACGCAGTATTTT
CDR3: CASSQAQGYADTQYF
V: TRBV4-1
size: NA
J: TRBJ2-3
D: NA

DNA: TGTGCCAGCAGTCCCAGGGACAGCAAGAACACTGAAGCTTTCTTT
CDR3: CASSPRDSKNTEAFF
V: TRBV6-2/TRBV6-3
size: NA
J: TRBJ1-1
D: TRBD1

DNA: TGTGCCAGCAGCCCACTCGGGGTAACTGAAGCTTTCTTT
CDR3: CASSPLGVTEAFF
V: TRBV6-2/TRBV6-3
size: NA
J: TRBJ1-1
D: NA

DNA: TGCAGCGTTGAAGACGCGAGAGGAGAAAAACTGTTTTTT
CDR3: CSVEDARGEKLFF
V: TRBV29-1
size: NA
J: TRBJ1-4
D: NA

DNA: TGTGCCAGCAGCCAGTTTACAGGGACGGGACAGCCCCAGCATTTT
CDR3: CASSQFTGTGQPQHF
V: TRBV16
size: NA
J: TRBJ1-5
D: NA

DNA: TGTGCCAGCAACCAGGACAGGAGGCCCGGGGAGCTGTTTTTT
CDR3: CASNQDRRPGELFF
V: TRBV6-5
size: NA
J: TRBJ2-2
D: TRBD1

DNA: TGTGCCAGCAGCCAAGATCCGGCAGGGTCTGGAAACACCATATATTTT
CDR3: CASSQDPAGSGNTIYF
V: TRBV3-1/TRBV3-2
size: many
J: TRBJ1-3
D: NA

DNA: TGTGCCAGCAGTTCGATCCCGACAGCCAACTATGGCTACACCTTC
CDR3: CASSSIPTANYGYTF
V: TRBV28
size: NA
J: TRBJ1-2
D: NA

DNA: TGTGCCAGCAGTCTACAGGGGGGCGATGAAAAACTGTTTTTT
CDR3: CASSLQGGDEKLFF
V: TRBV6-5
size: NA
J: TRBJ1-4
D: TRBD1

DNA: TGTGCCAGCAGCTCCTTAAATACGCAGTATTTT
CDR3: CASSSLNTQYF
V: TRBV7-2
size: NA
J: TRBJ2-3
D: NA

DNA: TGTGCCAGCAGTCGACAGTCCAATGAGCAGTTCTTC
CDR3: CASSRQSNEQFF
V: TRBV2
size: NA
J: TRBJ2-1
D: NA

DNA: TGTGCCAGCAGCTTACAGTCCTCACGGCCCCAGCATTTT
CDR3: CASSLQSSRPQHF
V: TRBV7-8
size: few
J: TRBJ1-5
D: NA

DNA: TGTGCCAGCAGCCGACAGACCTATAATTCACCCCTCCACTTT
CDR3: CASSRQTYNSPLHF
V: TRBV2
size: NA
J: TRBJ1-6
D: NA

DNA: TGTGCCAGCAGACTCAGCGGGACAGGGGGCTATATGGGCTACACCTTC
CDR3: CASRLSGTGGYMGYTF
V: TRBV28
size: NA
J: TRBJ1-2
D: TRBD1

DNA: TGCAGTGCTAGTGCTTCTCGGGTCCTGAACACTGAAGCTTTCTTT
CDR3: CSASASRVLNTEAFF
V: TRBV20-1
size: NA
J: TRBJ1-1
D: NA

DNA: TGTGCCAGCAGCCTCACGAGGCTTACCGGGGAGCTGTTTTTT
CDR3: CASSLTRLTGELFF
V: TRBV6-4
size: NA
J: TRBJ2-2
D: NA

DNA: TGTGCCAGCAGCTTCGGGACAGGGGTTTACAATGAGCAGTTCTTC
CDR3: CASSFGTGVYNEQFF
V: TRBV5-4
size: NA
J: TRBJ2-1
D: TRBD1

DNA: TGTGCCAGCCAAACCCGGGGGACCACTGAAGCTTTCTTT
CDR3: CASQTRGTTEAFF
V: TRBV6-5
size: NA
J: TRBJ1-1
D: NA

DNA: TGTGCCAGCAGGCACCCAGGGGGCGCGATTCAGTACTTC
CDR3: CASRHPGGAIQYF
V: TRBV28
size: once
J: TRBJ2-4
D: TRBD1

DNA: TGTGCCAGCAGTGAGGGACTAGCGGGGAGCTACGGTCAGTTCTTC
CDR3: CASSEGLAGSYGQFF
V: TRBV6-4
size: NA
J: TRBJ2-1
D: TRBD2

DNA: TGTGCCAGCAGCTTACCCATAGCGGGGGGACAAGAGACCCAGTACTTC
CDR3: CASSLPIAGGQETQYF
V: TRBV7-3
size: NA
J: TRBJ2-5
D: TRBD2

DNA: TGTGCCAGCAGCGTGGGACAGAGCTACGAGCAGTACTTC
CDR3: CASSVGQSYEQYF
V: TRBV5-6
size: NA
J: TRBJ2-7
D: TRBD1

DNA: TGCGCCAGCAACCCAAGGACAGGGTTATACAATGAGCAGTTCTTC
CDR3: CASNPRTGLYNEQFF
V: TRBV5-1
size: NA
J: TRBJ2-1
D: TRBD1

DNA: TGTGCCAGCACTCGTAGACAGGGGGACACTGAAGCTTTCTTT
CDR3: CASTRRQGDTEAFF
V: TRBV27
size: NA
J: TRBJ1-1
D: TRBD1

DNA: TGTGCCAGCAGCCCCAATGTAGGGGGGACAGGGAAGCAGTACTTC
CDR3: CASSPNVGGTGKQYF
V: TRBV28
size: NA
J: TRBJ2-7
D: TRBD1

DNA: TGCAGTGCTAGTTGGCGCGGGAGGCCGCTCCATGAGCAGTTCTTC
CDR3: CSASWRGRPLHEQFF
V: TRBV20-1
size: NA
J: TRBJ2-1
D: TRBD2

DNA: TGTGCCAGCAGTGAGGCGGGGTCCGGGGAGCTGTTTTTT
CDR3: CASSEAGSGELFF
V: TRBV2
size: NA
J: TRBJ2-2
D: NA

DNA: TGTGCCACCAGCAGAGAGGGGCGGGATAATCAGCCCCAGCATTTT
CDR3: CATSREGRDNQPQHF
V: TRBV15
size: NA
J: TRBJ1-5
D: NA